The present T cell receptor (beta chain) was sequenced within a study of blood T cell repertoires in COVID-19 (dated by TCRdb to the early 2020s). Context from the whole study: Collaborator samples came from the United States, Italy and Spain and covered acute and convalescent phases of COVID-19. The prospective study material was composed of cDNA or gDNA derived from T cells, B-cell-depleted T cells, or PBMCs. The dataset comprised deeply sampled blood TCRbeta repertoires from subjects exposed to, actively infected with, or recovered from COVID-19. A freely available public database, intended as a resource for researchers studying the immune response to SARS-CoV-2, is where the repertoires were released. Samples came from the ongoing ImmuneRACE study (first 160 participants) plus 1,254 subjects from 6 global collaborators. Nearly every sample came with metadata listing a de-identified subject ID, COVID-19 status, age in years and sex. Where available, HLA class I and class II types were taken from metadata supplied by the sample provider and were not determined by assay-based typing.

About this clone itself: Its antigen is currently not known. Base qualities are missing; no much larger clone stands one base away.

The study at large found these results: Clinical and demographic metadata were provided uncurated, with the amount varying by source and participant.

Whole blood was collected in K2EDTA tubes by collaborating institutions according to the institutions' own protocols. Collaborator samples were shipped for TCRbeta analysis as frozen whole blood, isolated PBMCs, or DNA extracted from either sample type. TCRbeta CDR3 regions were amplified from genomic DNA by means of the immunoSEQ Assay, a bias-controlled multiplex PCR. On the study's bioinformatics: Within the assay, amplification of reference gene primers was used to estimate how many nucleated cells each sample contained. Sequence reads were collapsed and filtered to measure the absolute abundance of every unique TCRbeta CDR3 rearrangement. For each sample, productive Simpson clonality was calculated as the square root of Simpson's diversity index across productive rearrangements. Imported from immuneACCESS, the table was reduced by TCRdb to in-frame sequences with V and J called. These copies leave out some clones; in studies compared against another copy, an unresolved V gene accounts for under half, and the cause of the remainder is not known. V, J and clone size reflect that table, while D and trimming were determined from the DNA. For this sample the table gives roughly 42,000 clones, of which around 89% were detected only once. The ten largest clones take up around 3.5% of the sample.

Including the terminal cysteine and phenylalanine, the CDR3 comprises 13 residues. The entry retains the CDR3 DNA only, 39 bases that are in frame from base 1. V lost 6 bases and J lost 7 bases, and the count of bases not matched to a germline gene is 8. Reading the germline V gene gives CDR1 MDHEN and CDR2 SYDVKM. The sequencing sample was made of peripheral blood. Recombination linked TRBV28 to TRBJ1-1, and 7 junction bases match TRBD1. The sequence was collected from a human donor in a cohort sampled during active COVID-19. The nucleotide sequence reads TGTGCCAGCAGGTACGGGACAGTGATTGAAGCTTTCTTT. It codes for CASRYGTVIEAFF.